These T cell receptor beta chains were read from a single sample in a study of neoadjuvant anti-PD-1 for oral cavity cancer. Method: immunoSEQ multiplex PCR; TCRdb's copy keeps in-frame clones and lacks some. The sample lists about 15,000 clones; about three quarters were seen once. The sample in question was PBMCs, obtained before nivolumab (anti-PD-1) treatment. The receptors derive from a person between 40 and 85 years old with oral cavity squamous cell carcinoma. Each CDR3 is given with its conserved first and last residue. D genes are given only for firm matches. The size entry is marked missing in some rows and otherwise reads once, few, many or a size class.

j_call cdr3_length v_call clone_size d_call cdr3_nt cdr3_aa
TRBJ1-6 16 TRBV7-6 NA NA TGTGCCAGCAGCTCTGCTAAGCGCGAGTACAATTCACCCCTCCACTTT CASSSAKREYNSPLHF
TRBJ1-1 14 TRBV6-5 NA NA TGTGCCAGCAGTCTGACAGGACTCCTCCAGCAAGCTTTCTTT CASSLTGLLQQAFF
TRBJ1-5 16 TRBV30 NA NA TGTGCCTGGAGTTTGGCGGGAGGAGGGAGCAATCAGCCCCAGCATTTT CAWSLAGGGSNQPQHF
TRBJ1-2 16 TRBV2 once NA TGTGCCAGCACACAGAGTATCTACCGCCTTAACTATGGCTACACCTTC CASTQSIYRLNYGYTF
TRBJ2-7 12 TRBV11-1 NA NA TGTGCCAGCAGCTTAGGTTTCTACGAGCAGTACTTC CASSLGFYEQYF
TRBJ2-7 16 TRBV5-4 NA TRBD2 TGTGCCAGCAGCTTGGACTTCGGCGGGAGAATCTACGAGCAGTACTTC CASSLDFGGRIYEQYF
TRBJ2-2 16 TRBV7-3 NA TRBD2 TGTGCCAGCAGCTTCTTAACGGGGGGAGTCACCGGGGAGCTGTTTTTT CASSFLTGGVTGELFF
TRBJ1-4 14 TRBV13 NA TRBD1 TGTGCCAGCAGCACGGGACAGGGGATTGAAAAACTGTTTTTT CASSTGQGIEKLFF
TRBJ1-2 13 TRBV5-1 NA TRBD1 TGCGCCAACAGCTTAACAGGGGAGGCTGGCTACACCTTC CANSLTGEAGYTF
TRBJ1-1 11 TRBV29-1 NA NA TGCAGCGTTGTGGTGAACACTGAAGCTTTCTTT CSVVVNTEAFF
TRBJ2-7 13 TRBV27 NA NA TGTGCCAGCAAGGGACCCCGGCGCCACGAGCAGTACTTC CASKGPRRHEQYF
TRBJ2-1 19 TRBV5-4 NA TRBD2 TGTGCCAGCAGTTCCCTCCTACAGGCTTACAAGCGGGGGAAGGGTGAGCAGTTCTTC CASSSLLQAYKRGKGEQFF
TRBJ2-7 14 TRBV28 few TRBD2 TGTGCCAGCAGTTCCCCAGGACTAGCGGCTGAGCAGTACTTC CASSSPGLAAEQYF
TRBJ2-5 15 TRBV5-1 NA NA TGCGCCAGCTTACCGGACGGGAGGCAGGGGGAGACCCAGTACTTC CASLPDGRQGETQYF
TRBJ2-5 15 TRBV7-3 NA TRBD2 TGTGCCAGCAGCTCGGCGGGAGGGCGGCGAGAGACCCAGTACTTC CASSSAGGRRETQYF
TRBJ1-2 16 TRBV2 few TRBD1 TGTGCCAGCAGTGAGTGGCACGGACAGGCGGGGTATGGCTACACCTTC CASSEWHGQAGYGYTF
TRBJ1-2 15 TRBV4-1 NA NA TGCGCCAGCAGCCAACCCCAGGCGGGGACCTATGGCTACACCTTC CASSQPQAGTYGYTF
TRBJ1-1 16 TRBV27 NA TRBD1 TGTGCCAGCAGTGACAGGGTCTTGTCCATGAACACTGAAGCTTTCTTT CASSDRVLSMNTEAFF
TRBJ2-2 16 TRBV2 NA NA TGTGCCAGCAGTTTCGGGTTGCAGGGGCACACCGGGGAGCTGTTTTTT CASSFGLQGHTGELFF
TRBJ1-5 15 TRBV6-6 NA NA TGTGCCAGCAGTTACTTAGGGGCCGTCAATCAGCCCCAGCATTTT CASSYLGAVNQPQHF
TRBJ2-7 13 TRBV21-1 NA NA TGTGCCAGCAGCAAACGGGAGACGTACGAGCAGTACTTC CASSKRETYEQYF
TRBJ2-4 18 TRBV7-9 few TRBD2 TGTGCCAGCAGCCCACCAACGAGGACGGGGGGAGACAAAAACATTCAGTACTTC CASSPPTRTGGDKNIQYF
TRBJ1-2 11 TRBV5-6 NA NA TGTGCCAGCAGCGGGAGGCGGGGCTACACCTTC CASSGRRGYTF
TRBJ1-2 15 TRBV2 NA TRBD1 TGTGCCAGCAGTGCCGGGGCAGGGGGAAGCTATGGCTACACCTTC CASSAGAGGSYGYTF
TRBJ2-3 16 TRBV5-5 NA TRBD2 TGTGCCAGCAGCTTGGTTGCGGGGGGTCGGTTCGATACGCAGTATTTT CASSLVAGGRFDTQYF
TRBJ1-5 15 TRBV5-5 NA TRBD1 TGTGCCAGCAGCCCGGACAGGGTAAGCAATCAGCCCCAGCATTTT CASSPDRVSNQPQHF
TRBJ2-2 17 TRBV27 NA TRBD2 TGTGCCAGCAGTTCTTGGACTAGCCGAAAGAACACCGGGGAGCTGTTTTTT CASSSWTSRKNTGELFF
TRBJ2-2 14 TRBV19 NA NA TGTGCCAGTAGTTACGGGGGCTGGGGCGGGGAGCTGTTTTTT CASSYGGWGGELFF
TRBJ2-7 14 TRBV6-1 NA TRBD2 TGTGCCAGCAGTCCGGGAGGGGCCGTCGGCGAGCAGTACTTC CASSPGGAVGEQYF
TRBJ2-7 17 TRBV7-6 few TRBD2 TGTGCCAGCAGCTTAGCGCTAACTAGCGGAGATTTACGGAAGCAGTACTTC CASSLALTSGDLRKQYF
TRBJ2-4 11 TRBV6-1 NA NA TGTGCCAGCATACGAGGGGGCATTCAGTACTTC CASIRGGIQYF